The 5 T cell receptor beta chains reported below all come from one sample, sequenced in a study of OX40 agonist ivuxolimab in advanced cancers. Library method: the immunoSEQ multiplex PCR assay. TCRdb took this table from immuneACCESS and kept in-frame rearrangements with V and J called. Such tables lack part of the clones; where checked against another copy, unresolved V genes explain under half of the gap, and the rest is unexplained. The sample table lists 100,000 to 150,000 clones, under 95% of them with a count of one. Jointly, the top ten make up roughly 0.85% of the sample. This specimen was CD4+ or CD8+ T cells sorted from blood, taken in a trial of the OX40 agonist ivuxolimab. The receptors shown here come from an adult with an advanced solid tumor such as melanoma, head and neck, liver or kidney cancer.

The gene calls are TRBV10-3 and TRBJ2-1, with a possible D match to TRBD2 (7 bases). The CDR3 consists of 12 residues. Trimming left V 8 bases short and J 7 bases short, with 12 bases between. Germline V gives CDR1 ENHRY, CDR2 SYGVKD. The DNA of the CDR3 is TGTGCCATCTCCGGGGGGCCGAATGAGCAGTTCTTC. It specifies CAISGGPNEQFF.

This CDR3 is CASSERVTGELFF. CDR3 nucleotides: TGTGCCAGCAGTGAGAGGGTCACCGGGGAGCTGTTTTTT. This chain uses TRBV6-1 with TRBJ2-2; a possible D gene is TRBD2 (5 bases). The ends were cut back, 3 bases at V and 4 bases at J, with 6 bases in the middle. The CDR3 has 13 residues. Germline lookup yields CDR1 MNHNS and CDR2 SASEGT.

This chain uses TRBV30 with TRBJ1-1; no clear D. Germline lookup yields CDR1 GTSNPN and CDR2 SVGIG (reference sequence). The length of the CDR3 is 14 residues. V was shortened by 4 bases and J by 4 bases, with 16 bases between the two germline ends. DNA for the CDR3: TGTGCCTGGAACCCGGACCGCCGGGGCACTGAAGCTTTCTTT. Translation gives CAWNPDRRGTEAFF.

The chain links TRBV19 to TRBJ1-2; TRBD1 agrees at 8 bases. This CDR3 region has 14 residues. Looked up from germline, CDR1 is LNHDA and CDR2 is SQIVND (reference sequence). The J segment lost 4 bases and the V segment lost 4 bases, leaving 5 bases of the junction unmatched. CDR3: CASSTTTGGYGYTF. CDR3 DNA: TGTGCCAGTAGTACTACTACAGGGGGCTATGGCTACACCTTC.

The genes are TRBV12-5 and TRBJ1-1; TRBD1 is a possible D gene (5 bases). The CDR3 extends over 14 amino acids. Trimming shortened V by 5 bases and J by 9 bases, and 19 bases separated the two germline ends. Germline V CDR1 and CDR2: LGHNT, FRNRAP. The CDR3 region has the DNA TGTGCTAGTGGTCCCTCTTGGGGCGCGTTGCAAGCTTTCTTT. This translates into CASGPSWGALQAFF.